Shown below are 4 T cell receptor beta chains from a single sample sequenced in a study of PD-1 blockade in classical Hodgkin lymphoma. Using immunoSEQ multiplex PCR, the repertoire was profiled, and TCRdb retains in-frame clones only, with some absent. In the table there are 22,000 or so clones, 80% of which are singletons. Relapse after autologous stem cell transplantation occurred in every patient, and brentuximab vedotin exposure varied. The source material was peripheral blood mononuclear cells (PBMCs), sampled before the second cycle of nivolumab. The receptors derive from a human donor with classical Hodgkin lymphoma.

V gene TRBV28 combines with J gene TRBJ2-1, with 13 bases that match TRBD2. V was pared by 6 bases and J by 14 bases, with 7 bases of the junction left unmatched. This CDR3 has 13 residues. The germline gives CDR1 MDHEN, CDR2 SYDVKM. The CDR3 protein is CASSVGLAGTKFF. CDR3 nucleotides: TGTGCCAGCAGCGTGGGACTAGCGGGAACGAAGTTCTTC.

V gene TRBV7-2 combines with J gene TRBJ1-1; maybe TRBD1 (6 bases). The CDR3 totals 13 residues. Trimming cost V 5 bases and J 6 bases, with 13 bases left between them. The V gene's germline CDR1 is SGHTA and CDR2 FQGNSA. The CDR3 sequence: CASSPYREAEAFF. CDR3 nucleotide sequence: TGTGCCAGCAGCCCGTACAGGGAAGCTGAAGCTTTCTTT.

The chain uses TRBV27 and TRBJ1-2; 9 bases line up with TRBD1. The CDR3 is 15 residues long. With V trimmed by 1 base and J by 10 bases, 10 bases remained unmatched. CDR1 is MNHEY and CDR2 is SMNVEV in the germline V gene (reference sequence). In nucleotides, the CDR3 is TGTGCCAGCAGTTTATTAGGTGGCGACAGGGGGTACTACACCTTC. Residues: CASSLLGGDRGYYTF.

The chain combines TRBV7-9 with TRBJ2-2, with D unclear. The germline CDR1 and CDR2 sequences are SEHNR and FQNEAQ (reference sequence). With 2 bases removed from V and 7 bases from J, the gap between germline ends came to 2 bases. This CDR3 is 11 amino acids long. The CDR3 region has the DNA TGTGCCAGCAGCTTACACGGGGAGCTGTTTTTT. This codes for CASSLHGELFF. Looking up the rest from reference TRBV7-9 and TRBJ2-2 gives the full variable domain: DTGVSQNPRHKITKRGQNVTFRCDPISEHNRLYWYRQTLGQGPEFLTYFQNEAQLEKSRLLSDRFSAERPKGSFSTLEIQRTEQGDSAMYLCASSLHGELFFGEGSRLTVL.